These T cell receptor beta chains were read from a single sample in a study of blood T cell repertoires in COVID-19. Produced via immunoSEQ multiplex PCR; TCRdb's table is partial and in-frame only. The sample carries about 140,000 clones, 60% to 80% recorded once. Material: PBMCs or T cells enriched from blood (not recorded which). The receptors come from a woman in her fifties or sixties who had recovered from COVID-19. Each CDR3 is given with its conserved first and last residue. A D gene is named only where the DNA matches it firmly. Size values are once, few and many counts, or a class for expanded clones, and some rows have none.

TGTGCCAGCAGCCAAGGTTCTGTTCCGCAGTACTTC	CASSQGSVPQYF	.	TRBJ2-7	TRBV3-1/TRBV3-2	.
TGTGCCAGCAGCTTGGAGGGATGGACAGGGTTTCCTGAAGCTTTCTTT	CASSLEGWTGFPEAFF	TRBD1	TRBJ1-1	TRBV5-5	.
TGTGCCAGCAGCCATTATGCCGGACAGGGTAACCAGCCCCAGCATTTT	CASSHYAGQGNQPQHF	TRBD1	TRBJ1-5	TRBV11-2	.
TGTGCCAGTAGTACCAGGACTCCTATTAGCAATCAGCCCCAGCATTTT	CASSTRTPISNQPQHF	.	TRBJ1-5	TRBV19	.
TGCGCCAGCAGCTTCCAGGGGGTCGACTATGGCTACACCTTC	CASSFQGVDYGYTF	TRBD1	TRBJ1-2	TRBV5-1	.
TGCAGCGTTGACGGGGAGGGCACCGGGGAGCTGTTTTTT	CSVDGEGTGELFF	TRBD2	TRBJ2-2	TRBV29-1	.
TGTGCCAGCAGCCGGACAGACTATGGCTACACCTTC	CASSRTDYGYTF	.	TRBJ1-2	TRBV7-2	.
TGTGCCAGTAGTATCGGGACTAGCTCATTGAATTTT	CASSIGTSSLNF	TRBD2	TRBJ2-3	TRBV19	.
TGTGCCAGCAGCCAAGTGAGAACTTACAATGAGCAGTTCTTC	CASSQVRTYNEQFF	.	TRBJ2-1	TRBV14	.
TGTGCCAGCAGCCTTGGACTAGCGGGAGTATCGTACTTC	CASSLGLAGVSYF	TRBD2	TRBJ2-7	TRBV7-2	once
TGTGCCAGCAGCTTAGATAGGAACACTGAAGCTTTCTTT	CASSLDRNTEAFF	.	TRBJ1-1	TRBV11-2	few
TGTGCCAGCAGTCCGCTCGGGGGAGGGCCCTACAATGAGCAGTTCTTC	CASSPLGGGPYNEQFF	TRBD2	TRBJ2-1	TRBV27	.
TGTGCCAGCGCGGGCCCGCGGGGAGAGACCCAGTACTTC	CASAGPRGETQYF	.	TRBJ2-5	TRBV6-5	.
TGTGCCTCCCTAGGACAGGGCTCCTACGAGCAGTACTTC	CASLGQGSYEQYF	TRBD1	TRBJ2-7	TRBV30	.
TGTGCCAGCAGCGTAGGAGGGGGCTGGGAGCTGTTTTTT	CASSVGGGWELFF	TRBD1	TRBJ2-2	TRBV9	.
TGTGCCAGCAGCGTAGAAACCGTACCGGGACAGACCTACTATGGCTACACCTTC	CASSVETVPGQTYYGYTF	TRBD1	TRBJ1-2	TRBV9	.
TGTGCCAGCAGCTTTGGGACAGGCGACTACGAGCAGTACTTC	CASSFGTGDYEQYF	TRBD1	TRBJ2-7	TRBV7-9	.
TGTGCCACGATTCAGCGGGGGGGCACTGAAGCTTTCTTT	CATIQRGGTEAFF	.	TRBJ1-1	TRBV5-6	.
TGTGCTAGCAGCTTAACCGGGGGGGCGGTAGATACGCAGTATTTT	CASSLTGGAVDTQYF	TRBD2	TRBJ2-3	TRBV7-7	.
TGTGCCAGCCTGGGACAGGGCTACGAGCAGTACTTC	CASLGQGYEQYF	TRBD1	TRBJ2-7	TRBV2	.
TGTGCCAGCAGCTTAGATTCCGGAGCGGGGGGGAGCACAGATACGCAGTATTTT	CASSLDSGAGGSTDTQYF	TRBD2	TRBJ2-3	TRBV11-3	.
TGTGCCAGTAGTCGGGGGCAAGAGACCCAGTACTTC	CASSRGQETQYF	.	TRBJ2-5	TRBV19	.
TGTGCCAGCAGTTACTCAGCCCGGGGGTCAGGAAACACCATATATTTT	CASSYSARGSGNTIYF	.	TRBJ1-3	TRBV6-5	.
TGTGCCAGCTCTCCCGACAGGGGAAGGGGCTCACCCCTCCACTTT	CASSPDRGRGSPLHF	TRBD1	TRBJ1-6	TRBV18	.
TGTGCCTGGAGTGTAGTGGGGCCGAACACTGAAGCTTTCTTT	CAWSVVGPNTEAFF	.	TRBJ1-1	TRBV30	.
TGTGCCAGCAGTCGGGGACAGGGGGCAGGCGAGCAGTACTTC	CASSRGQGAGEQYF	TRBD1	TRBJ2-7	TRBV6-2/TRBV6-3	.
TGTGCCAGCAGACTGGGACAGTCCAATCAGCCCCAGCATTTT	CASRLGQSNQPQHF	TRBD1	TRBJ1-5	TRBV7-8	.
TGCGCCAGCGGAGTTCGACAGGGGATGAACACTGAAGCTTTCTTT	CASGVRQGMNTEAFF	TRBD1	TRBJ1-1	TRBV5-1	.
TGTGCCTGGAGAGCTAGCGGGGGCTACAATGAGCAGTTCTTC	CAWRASGGYNEQFF	TRBD2	TRBJ2-1	TRBV30	.
TGCAGTGCTAGTTTAGCGGGGGTAGCCGGGGAGCTGTTTTTT	CSASLAGVAGELFF	TRBD2	TRBJ2-2	TRBV20-1	.
TGTGCCAGCAGCTTGGCCACGGAGGGGATGGAGACCCAGTACTTC	CASSLATEGMETQYF	.	TRBJ2-5	TRBV5-6	once
TGTGCCTGGAGTGACCCACAGGGGGCGATTAGCAATCAGCCCCAGCATTTT	CAWSDPQGAISNQPQHF	TRBD1	TRBJ1-5	TRBV30	.
TGTGCCAGCAGTAAACGACAGTATGGCTACACCTTC	CASSKRQYGYTF	.	TRBJ1-2	TRBV28	.
TGTGCCATATCTACAACCAGCGGGAGCTCCTACAATGAGCAGTTCTTC	CAISTTSGSSYNEQFF	TRBD2	TRBJ2-1	TRBV10-3	.
TGTGCCAGCAGCCAAGTAGATGGCTACACCTTC	CASSQVDGYTF	.	TRBJ1-2	TRBV3-1/TRBV3-2	once
TGTGCCAGCAGCTTAAGTCCAAGCGGGAATGAGCAGTTCTTC	CASSLSPSGNEQFF	.	TRBJ2-1	TRBV7-3	.
TGTGCCAGCAGCATAGGACAGGGCAATCAGCCCCAGCATTTT	CASSIGQGNQPQHF	TRBD1	TRBJ1-5	TRBV9	.
TGTGCCAGTAGTAAGGCGGATTCCTGGGGCTACACCTTC	CASSKADSWGYTF	.	TRBJ1-2	TRBV19	.
TGTGCCAGCAGCTGCCCACAATGCCCTGAGCGTGGGACCCAGTACTTC	CASSCPQCPERGTQYF	.	TRBJ2-5	TRBV5-8	.
TGTGCCAGCAGCCTCAGGACTAGCGGGAGACAAGAGACCCAGTACTTC	CASSLRTSGRQETQYF	TRBD2	TRBJ2-5	TRBV9	.
TGCGCCAGCAGCTTGATGTCAGGGTCGTTGCACGAGCAGTACTTC	CASSLMSGSLHEQYF	.	TRBJ2-7	TRBV5-1	few
TGTGCCAGAAGCTTGGGACGGGCGGGGTCCTACAATGAGCAGTTCTTC	CARSLGRAGSYNEQFF	.	TRBJ2-1	TRBV5-3	.
TGTGCCAGCAGCGGCCCGGGACTAGCGGGAACAGTAAGGACCGGGGAGCTGTTTTTT	CASSGPGLAGTVRTGELFF	TRBD2	TRBJ2-2	TRBV7-9	.
TGTGCCAGCAGTTCCCCAACAGGGAGCCCGCGTAACTATGGCTACACCTTC	CASSSPTGSPRNYGYTF	.	TRBJ1-2	TRBV28	.
TGTGCCAGCTCACCCTATGAGGGGGACACTGAAGCTTTCTTT	CASSPYEGDTEAFF	.	TRBJ1-1	TRBV18	.
TGCAGTGTTAGTTCGGCTAGCGGGAGGTTCCGAGAGACCCAGTACTTC	CSVSSASGRFRETQYF	TRBD2	TRBJ2-5	TRBV20-1	.
TGTGCCAGCAGCTTAGGGGTAGCGTGGAACACCGGGGAGCTGTTTTTT	CASSLGVAWNTGELFF	.	TRBJ2-2	TRBV7-3	once
TGCAGCGTGGGTTCTAGCGGGGGCCCCCCTAGCACAGATACGCAGTATTTT	CSVGSSGGPPSTDTQYF	TRBD2	TRBJ2-3	TRBV29-1	.
TGTGCCAGCTCACGCCTGACTAGCGGGGGGGCCTATGAGCAGTTCTTC	CASSRLTSGGAYEQFF	TRBD2	TRBJ2-1	TRBV18	.
TGCGCCAGCAGCTTGGTTGGGAGGACCAGAGGTGGAAACACCATATATTTT	CASSLVGRTRGGNTIYF	.	TRBJ1-3	TRBV5-1	.
TGTGCCAGCAGTTTTTTCCACTTGGGAGCCCCCATCGAGCAGTACTTC	CASSFFHLGAPIEQYF	.	TRBJ2-7	TRBV28	few
TGTGCCAGCAGGCGAAGCTACGGGACAGGGGTTGGGGGCTACACCTTC	CASRRSYGTGVGGYTF	TRBD1	TRBJ1-2	TRBV27	.
TGCGCCAGCAGTCGGAGACAGGGGGATGAGCAGTACTTC	CASSRRQGDEQYF	TRBD1	TRBJ2-7	TRBV10-2	.
TGCGCCAGCAGCTTTTGGACTCGTGATGGCTACACCTTC	CASSFWTRDGYTF	.	TRBJ1-2	TRBV5-1	once